The next 9 T cell receptor beta chains were all read from a single sample in a study of blood T cells in healthy people across ages. Using a J-beta primer mix together with a sample-barcoded 5' primer, a second PCR was run for about 6 to 11 cycles. Each CDR3 protein is one row after TCRdb ran MiXCR on the 5' RACE reads. The sample shows about 1 million distinct CDR3 sequences, 35% to 50% of them seen only once. Sequencing input: blood. These TCRs come from a woman between 55 and 75 years old in good health.

In its sample, this clonotype was seen a few times. The chain recombines TRBV10-3 with TRBJ2-4; D is tentatively TRBD1 or TRBD2 (5 bases each). Per germline, CDR1 ENHRY and CDR2 SYGVKD. The CDR3 contains 15 residues. Trimming pared 4 bases from V and 8 bases from J, leaving 18 bases between. This chain's CDR3 is CAISGSGTPRDIQYF. The DNA of the CDR3 is TGTGCCATCAGTGGATCCGGGACCCCGAGGGACATTCAGTACTTC.

About this clonotype: It may be a read error: a sequence one base away is much more abundant. The rearrangement uses TRBV7-6 and TRBJ2-4, with D unclear. The germline V and J ends were trimmed by 4 bases and 0 bases, with 13 bases remaining between them. CDR1 SGHVS and CDR2 FNYEAQ come from the germline V gene. This CDR3 has 16 residues. The CDR3, as DNA: TGTGCCAGCAGCTCTGACCGACGATTAGCCAAAAACATTCAGTACTTC. This sequence encodes CASSSDRRLAKNIQYF.

This chain connects TRBV6-1 to TRBJ2-3, with 14 bases fitting TRBD2. The CDR3 spans 16 residues. V lost 2 bases, J lost 5 bases, and 3 bases stayed unmatched. CDR1 and CDR2 (germline): MNHNS, SASEGT. DNA for the CDR3: TGTGCCAGCAGTGAAAGGGGACTAGCGGGAGTAGATACGCAGTATTTT. This translates into CASSERGLAGVDTQYF.

This clonotype was seen more than once but under ten times. The V and J genes are TRBV20-1 and TRBJ2-1; TRBD2 aligns across 13 bases. CDR3 length: 17 residues. V was clipped by 5 bases and J by 1 base; unmatched bases: 8. Germline CDR1 reads DFQATT; CDR2 reads SNEGSKA (reference sequence). The CDR3 here is CSAGTSGTAGSYNEQFF. As DNA, the CDR3 is TGCAGTGCTGGGACTAGCGGGACCGCAGGTTCCTACAATGAGCAGTTCTTC.

The gene calls are TRBV4-1 and TRBJ1-5; D perhaps matches TRBD1 (6 bases). Germline lookup yields CDR1 MGHRA and CDR2 YSYEKL. This CDR3 spans 15 amino acids. Trimming removed 4 bases at V and 7 bases at J, with 17 bases between. CDR3 sequence: CASSPPDRWGQPQHF. For the CDR3, the DNA is TGCGCCAGCAGCCCACCCGACAGGTGGGGACAGCCCCAGCATTTT.

This clonotype was counted a single time. The chain joins TRBV4-2 to TRBJ1-4; 8 nucleotides line up with TRBD1. Trimming cost V 0 bases and J 3 bases; bases outside gene matches: 6. Germline CDR1 is LGHNA and CDR2 is YNFKEQ. The CDR3 has 17 residues. The CDR3 sequence is CASSQERDRGANEKLFF. In DNA, the CDR3 is TGTGCCAGCAGCCAAGAACGCGACAGGGGCGCTAATGAAAAACTGTTTTTT.

This clonotype showed up just a few times. V usage is TRBV11-2 and J usage is TRBJ2-7, with D perhaps TRBD2 (6 bases). The CDR3 is 12 amino acids. CDR1 is SGHAT and CDR2 is FQNNGV in the germline V gene. Trimming took off 5 bases at V and 5 bases at J, with 10 bases between the two ends. The CDR3: CASSKRRDEQYF. For the CDR3, the DNA is TGTGCCAGCAGCAAACGGAGGGACGAGCAGTACTTC.

In this sample, this clonotype turned up a few times. V usage is TRBV20-1 and J usage is TRBJ2-3; D unclear. CDR3 length equals 13 residues. With 4 bases removed from V and 0 bases from J, the gap between germline ends came to 8 bases. CDR1 and CDR2 from the germline V gene are DFQATT and SNEGSKA (reference sequence). CDR3 in DNA: TGCAGTGCTACCAGGTTCAGCACAGATACGCAGTATTTT. Its protein is CSATRFSTDTQYF.

V is TRBV28 and J is TRBJ2-5; possibly TRBD2 for D (7 bases). This CDR3 spans 15 amino acids. Germline loops: CDR1 MDHEN, CDR2 SYDVKM. The ends were cut back, 6 bases at V and 4 bases at J, with 18 bases in the middle. DNA of the CDR3: TGTGCCAGCAGCCGGCTAGGGGGGGATCTAGAGACCCAGTACTTC. This gives the protein CASSRLGGDLETQYF.